This T cell receptor (beta chain) was captured in a study of T cell repertoires in cytomegalovirus infection. For the study at large: Public signatures in TCR beta pointed to CMV infection and matching HLA type. Regarding the study as a whole: Identification of carriers of CMV plus the relevant HLA was performed using cumulative public TCR beta family frequency. Ex vivo, HLA-C-restricted CMV-specific TCR beta clonotypes prevailed over the rest of the response.

TCRdb recomputed calls from the reads with MiXCR, one row per CDR3 protein. The profile covers around 450,000 distinct CDR3 sequences, with around 11% appearing a single time and 10% taken by the ten largest. Remarks on this clonotype: Its matching antigen is unknown. With a much larger clone just one base away, this may be a read error.

What was sequenced was PBMCs. The sequence came from a human donor in good health (CMV status not recorded). Some clones in this sample may be carry-over from other donors' samples.

CDR3: CASSEEGDSYNKQFF. The CDR3 region has the DNA TGTGCCAGCAGTGAAGAAGGAGACTCCTACAATAAGCAGTTCTTC. V usage is TRBV6-2 or TRBV6-3 and J usage is TRBJ2-1; D ambiguous. Germline lookup yields CDR1 MNHEY and CDR2 SVGEGT. This CDR3 is built from 15 residues.